What follows are 12 T cell receptor beta chains derived from one specimen sequenced in a study of identical twins. Each CDR3 protein gets one entry after TCRdb re-called the 5' RACE reads with MiXCR. The sample lists 500,000 to 600,000 distinct CDR3 sequences, under 25% occurring once. The same specimen was also included in a second study, on T cells expressing NK-cell markers.

The sequenced material came from CD4+ T cells sorted from blood. The receptors derive from a woman aged 18-29 years in good health.

This clonotype was recorded many times. V and J are TRBV27 and TRBJ2-1, with D unclear. V was cut by 7 bases and J by 6 bases, with 13 bases left in between. The CDR3 covers 13 residues. Germline-derived CDR1 and CDR2 are MNHEY and SMNVEV (reference sequence). Written as DNA, the CDR3 is TGTGCCAGCAAGGCCCCCTGGACCAATGAGCAGTTCTTC. Its protein is CASKAPWTNEQFF.

This clonotype was recorded at least ten times. The rearrangement joins TRBV20-1 to TRBJ2-1; TRBD2 matches 9 bases. Germline V lookup: CDR1 DFQATT, CDR2 SNEGSKA (reference sequence). Trimming at V came to 5 bases and at J to 8 bases, leaving 10 bases not matched to a gene. The CDR3 has 14 amino acids. The CDR3 sequence: CSALPGLATYEQFF. The DNA for the CDR3 is TGCAGTGCTCTCCCTGGACTAGCGACCTATGAGCAGTTCTTC.

DNA of the CDR3: TGCAGTGCTACGGCGGACAGGGCCTCTGGAAACACCATATATTTT. As protein: CSATADRASGNTIYF. The V gene is TRBV20-1, the J gene TRBJ1-3, with 8 bases aligning to TRBD1. This CDR3 is built from 15 residues. Germline lookup yields CDR1 DFQATT and CDR2 SNEGSKA (reference sequence). The ends lost 4 bases at V and 0 bases at J; junction bases unmatched: 5.

The chain uses TRBV7-2 and TRBJ2-3; no clear D gene. Germline V gives CDR1 SGHTA, CDR2 FQGNSA. Trimming left V 5 bases short and J 6 bases short, with 9 bases between. This CDR3 comprises 12 residues. This chain's CDR3 is CASSPTRDTQYF. CDR3 bases: TGTGCCAGCAGCCCCACCAGGGATACGCAGTATTTT.

This clonotype was seen repeatedly, ten times or more. This chain connects TRBV2 to TRBJ1-6; D is ambiguous. In germline, CDR1 is SNHLY, CDR2 FYNNEI. The CDR3 contains 14 residues. Deletions cut 1 base from V and 5 bases from J, with 6 bases between. CDR3: CASSEVADNSPLHF. The CDR3 bases are TGTGCCAGCAGTGAAGTGGCAGATAATTCACCCCTCCACTTT.

In its sample, this clonotype was seen many times. One end of the junction fails to match germline, which may point to a read error. The chain couples TRBV10-2 to TRBJ2-3; TRBD1 is a possible D gene (6 bases). The germline CDR1 and CDR2 sequences are WSHSY and SAAADI. The length of the CDR3 is 14 residues. The DNA for the CDR3 is TGTGCCAGCAGCAGGACAGCTAGCACAGATACGCAGTATTTT. Its translation: CASSRTASTDTQYF.

The rearrangement joins TRBV6-2 or TRBV6-3 to TRBJ2-1; 7 positions match TRBD2. The CDR3 has 14 amino acids. Per germline, CDR1 MNHEY and CDR2 SVGEGT. Trimming cost V 8 bases and J 3 bases; bases outside gene matches: 7. CDR3 coding DNA: TGTGCCAGCGTTTGGGGGGACTACTACAATGAGCAGTTCTTC. Protein product: CASVWGDYYNEQFF.

This clonotype has only a few counts. The CDR3 region has the DNA TGTGCCATCAGTAACCAGGGGCCGGGCGGCTACACCTTC. Protein: CAISNQGPGGYTF. This chain uses TRBV10-3 with TRBJ1-2, with D maybe TRBD1 (6 bases). The V and J ends lost 5 bases and 8 bases respectively, with 15 bases between them. There are 13 residues in the CDR3. Germline assignment: CDR1 ENHRY and CDR2 SYGVKD.

This clonotype turned up a few times. The genes are TRBV20-1 and TRBJ2-3; 7 positions agree with TRBD1. Germline V gene lookup returns CDR1 DFQATT and CDR2 SNEGSKA (reference sequence). The CDR3 has 13 amino acids. The V gene end was trimmed by 5 bases and the J gene end by 3 bases; junction bases not matched to a gene: 5. The CDR3 bases are TGCAGTGCTGAGACAGGGAAAACAGATACGCAGTATTTT. The encoded protein is CSAETGKTDTQYF.

This clonotype was detected only a few times. The chain carries TRBV5-1 and TRBJ2-3, with 7 nucleotides matching TRBD1. The V gene end was trimmed by 4 bases and the J gene end by 2 bases; junction bases not matched to a gene: 7. The CDR3 loop spans 15 amino acids. Germline CDR1 reads SGHRS; CDR2 reads YFSETQ. CDR3 sequence (DNA): TGCGCCAGCAGCGACGACAGGGCTCTCACAGATACGCAGTATTTT. It encodes CASSDDRALTDTQYF.

V and J are TRBV7-2 and TRBJ2-1; 14 bases are shared with TRBD2. The germline V gene has CDR1 SGHTA and CDR2 FQGNSA. V lost 3 bases to trimming and J lost 10 bases; unmatched junction nucleotides: 5. The CDR3 sequence is 15 residues long. CDR3: CASSFEGLAGVEQFF. CDR3 nucleotide sequence: TGTGCCAGCAGCTTCGAGGGACTAGCGGGAGTAGAGCAGTTCTTC.

The chain recombines TRBV9 with TRBJ2-1; D perhaps matches TRBD2 (5 bases). This CDR3 region has 12 residues. V lost 0 bases and J lost 9, with 7 bases in between. Looked up from germline, CDR1 is SGDLS and CDR2 is YYNGEE. The CDR3 DNA reads as TGTGCCAGCAGCGTAGCGGGGTCTGAGCAGTTCTTC. This encodes CASSVAGSEQFF.